This T cell receptor (beta chain) was obtained from a study of regulatory T cells in long-lasting Graves disease. Arm-PCR of CDR3 regions and iRepertoire HTBI primers were the basis on which TCR beta libraries were built. TCRdb re-called the multiplex PCR reads through MiXCR, storing one row per CDR3 protein. The profile shows some 250,000 distinct CDR3 sequences, 20% to 25% of them singletons. The time point is: newly diagnosed GD, antithyroid drugs for less than 3 months. TCR sequences were obtained from RNA taken from PBMCs. Germline V CDR1 and CDR2: LGHDT, YNNKEL (reference sequence). The CDR3 runs 15 residues. Trimming took off 4 bases at V and 1 base at J, with 14 bases between the two ends. This clonotype was seen a few times. This may be a read error: a much more frequent sequence differs by one nucleotide.

Sequences were derived from peripheral blood mononuclear cells (PBMCs), sampled at new diagnosis, from a patient treated with antithyroid drugs. This clonotype was sampled from a female donor with Graves disease. The genes are TRBV3-1 and TRBJ2-7; D is ambiguous. CDR3 nucleotides: TGTGCCAGCAGCCGGGATGAAGCCGGATCCTACGAGCAGTACTTC. Amino acids: CASSRDEAGSYEQYF.